Listed here are 6 T cell receptor beta chains from one sample, sequenced in a study of beta chain features in type 1 diabetes. TCRB transcripts that were expressed got sequenced, as all of the isolated RNA had been reverse transcribed. Libraries were prepared by immunoSEQ multiplex PCR; TCRdb keeps only in-frame clonotypes and omits some of them. The profile covers over 700,000 clones, with about a sixth appearing a single time and 0.02% to 0.03% taken by the ten largest. The material sequenced was naive CD4+ T cells from blood. The source is a woman aged 18-29 years in good health.

The chain is built from TRBV7-8 and TRBJ2-2, with D possibly matching TRBD2 (6 bases). Deletions cut 4 bases from V and 5 bases from J, with 14 bases between. CDR3 length: 15 residues. Germline CDR1 reads SGHVS; CDR2 reads FQNEAQ. The CDR3 DNA reads TGTGCCAGCAGCTCCCCCGGAGGGCCTACCGGGGAGCTGTTTTTT. As protein: CASSSPGGPTGELFF.

The genes are TRBV10-3 and TRBJ2-1, with 8 bases that match TRBD1. The CDR3 runs 14 residues. The junction had 6 bases not matched to a gene; V was cut back by 5 bases and J by 6 bases. Germline values: CDR1 ENHRY, CDR2 SYGVKD. The CDR3 spells CAISSDRDSNEQFF. The CDR3 bases are TGTGCCATCAGTTCGGACAGGGATTCCAATGAGCAGTTCTTC.

The gene calls are TRBV18 and TRBJ2-7; D is perhaps TRBD2 (7 bases). From germline, CDR1 is KGHSH and CDR2 LQKENI. This CDR3 contains 16 residues. Between the trimmed V and J ends, which lost 3 bases and 4 bases, there was a span of 19 bases. The CDR3 spells CASSPLRGGGPYEQYF. The CDR3 DNA reads TGTGCCAGCTCACCCCTACGTGGGGGGGGGCCTTACGAGCAGTACTTC.

In this sample, this clone turned up a few times. This chain links TRBV7-2 with TRBJ2-3; no firm D call. The CDR3 covers 15 residues. Germline V gene data show CDR1 as SGHTA and CDR2 as FQGNSA. V was clipped by 1 base and J by 0 bases, with 8 bases between them. The CDR3 spells CASSLGSPSTDTQYF. Written as DNA, the CDR3 is TGTGCCAGCAGCTTAGGTTCTCCTAGCACAGATACGCAGTATTTT.

In its sample, this clone was seen a few times. The V gene is TRBV7-2, the J gene TRBJ2-5, with 7 bases matching TRBD2. Germline V gene data show CDR1 as SGHTA and CDR2 as FQGNSA. Germline trimming cut 2 bases from V and 9 bases from J; bases unmatched to any gene: 9. The CDR3 runs to 14 residues. CDR3 nucleotides: TGTGCCAGCAGCTTAAATGGCGGGAGAGATGCCCAGTACTTC. Translating gives CASSLNGGRDAQYF.

As DNA, the CDR3 is TGTGCCAGCAGCAACCCCACAGATACGCAGTATTTT. Its protein is CASSNPTDTQYF. The rearrangement links TRBV7-9 to TRBJ2-3; D remains ambiguous. CDR3 length: 12 amino acids. Trimming stripped 5 bases from V and 2 bases from J, with 5 bases between. CDR1 is SEHNR and CDR2 is FQNEAQ in the germline V gene (reference sequence). Combining the CDR3 with reference TRBV7-9 and TRBJ2-3 gives the whole variable domain DTGVSQNPRHKITKRGQNVTFRCDPISEHNRLYWYRQTLGQGPEFLTYFQNEAQLEKSRLLSDRFSAERPKGSFSTLEIQRTEQGDSAMYLCASSNPTDTQYFGPGTRLTVL.